This T cell receptor beta chain was observed in a study of CD8 T cells in ankylosing spondylitis. General study points: Apparently characteristic of ankylosing spondylitis blood was a TCR beta motif (roughly eight highly homologous variants). Reports say disease-linked clones showed up significantly more in matched ankylosing spondylitis synovial fluid. The disease-linked clones had a CD8+ phenotype and low blood frequencies.

CDR3 length equals 13 residues. Per the germline V gene, CDR1 is MRHNA and CDR2 is SNTAGT. Trimming stripped 8 bases from V and 0 bases from J, with 9 bases between. As to this clonotype: What it binds is not known.

Generation of TCR beta libraries employed quantitative 5'-RACE incorporating molecular barcodes. TCRdb re-called the 5' RACE reads with MiXCR, one entry per CDR3 protein. The sample consists of some 150,000 distinct CDR3 sequences, roughly 44% of them appearing once. The rearrangement uses TRBV6-4 and TRBJ2-3; D gene unclear. This TCR came from a male donor with ankylosing spondylitis. Sequences were obtained from synovial fluid, either unsorted or a sorted T cell fraction (not recorded which). CDR3 sequence: CASGVDSTDTQYF. CDR3 DNA sequence: TGTGCCAGCGGGGTCGACAGCACAGATACGCAGTATTTT.